These T cell receptor beta chains were read from a single sample in a study of cytomegalovirus exposure and HLA in healthy donors. TCRdb keeps only in-frame clones here, not all; method: immunoSEQ multiplex PCR. The table lists 120,000 to 150,000 clones, around a tenth of them singletons. Sequenced material: PBMCs. The receptors come from a male donor in good health and CMV-seronegative. The CDR3 runs from the conserved cysteine through the conserved F or W. D genes are given only for firm matches. Expanded clones are given a class, and other clones once, few, many or no size at all.

abundance	v_gene	d_gene	j_gene	CDR3nt	CDR3aa
-	TRBV4-1	TRBD2	TRBJ2-1	TGCGCCAGCAGCCTTACTGAAGGACTAGCCCACAATGAGCAGTTCTTC	CASSLTEGLAHNEQFF
few	TRBV6-5	-	TRBJ1-4	TGTGCCAGCAGTTACGCGTATCTAAGTGAAAAACTGTTTTTT	CASSYAYLSEKLFF
-	TRBV4-2	-	TRBJ1-2	TGTGCCAGCAGCGCCGCTAAACCATATGGCTACACCTTC	CASSAAKPYGYTF
-	TRBV5-4	TRBD1	TRBJ1-2	TGTGCCAGCAGCTTGAAGTTGGGACAGTCGTTTGGCTACACCTTC	CASSLKLGQSFGYTF
few	TRBV19	-	TRBJ1-5	TGTGCCAGTAAGGAGGGCCCCAATCAGCCCCAGCATTTT	CASKEGPNQPQHF
-	TRBV4-2	-	TRBJ2-7	TGTGCCAGCAGCCAAGAGTACGGCAAGTTCAGGGGGGAGCACAGCTACGAGCAGTACTTC	CASSQEYGKFRGEHSYEQYF
-	TRBV10-3	TRBD2	TRBJ2-7	TGTGCCATCAGCGCGGGAGAGATCTACGAGCAGTACTTC	CAISAGEIYEQYF
few	TRBV28	TRBD1	TRBJ2-2	TGTGCCAGCAGCTACTCCGGGACAGAGAACACCGGGGAGCTGTTTTTT	CASSYSGTENTGELFF
-	TRBV7-9	-	TRBJ1-1	TGTGCCAGCAGTCTCATCGGGGAGGGGCATGAAGCTTTCTTT	CASSLIGEGHEAFF
-	TRBV7-8	TRBD1	TRBJ2-7	TGTGCCAGCAGCTCATATACCGGACAGGCCTACGAGCAGTACTTC	CASSSYTGQAYEQYF
-	TRBV7-2	-	TRBJ1-2	TGTGCCAGCAGCCCCTTGGTGGGGGCGCGGGATGGCTACACCTTC	CASSPLVGARDGYTF
-	TRBV27	-	TRBJ1-3	TGTGCCAGCAGTTTGCAGGGAACAGGAAACACCATATATTTT	CASSLQGTGNTIYF
few	TRBV2	-	TRBJ1-1	TGTGCCAGCGAGGAGACGAACACTGAAGCTTTCTTT	CASEETNTEAFF
few	TRBV6-5	TRBD2	TRBJ2-5	TGTGCCAGCACCCAGCAACCGGGGGGGCCGGAGACCCAGTACTTC	CASTQQPGGPETQYF
-	TRBV27	TRBD1	TRBJ2-7	TGTGCCAGCAGCCCGACAGGGTACCACGAGCAGTACTTC	CASSPTGYHEQYF
-	TRBV10-3	-	TRBJ2-3	TGTGCCATCAGTGAGTCGAAGGGAACGGGGAGCACAGATACGCAGTATTTT	CAISESKGTGSTDTQYF
-	TRBV7-2	TRBD2	TRBJ2-1	TGTGCCAGCAGCTACTTAGCGGGGGGTTACAATGAGCAGTTCTTC	CASSYLAGGYNEQFF
-	TRBV4-1	-	TRBJ1-4	TGCGCCAGCAGCCAAGGAGACGGAGCGCCTAATGAAAAACTGTTTTTT	CASSQGDGAPNEKLFF
-	TRBV6-5	TRBD1	TRBJ2-7	TGTGCCAGCAGTTTCAGGACAGGGTCCACCTACGAGCAGTACTTC	CASSFRTGSTYEQYF
few	TRBV5-4	-	TRBJ1-1	TGTGCCAGCAGCGAGGGGGACCCGGGCACTGAAGCTTTCTTT	CASSEGDPGTEAFF
few	TRBV9	-	TRBJ2-5	TGTGCCAGCAGCGACGGCGGGGCGGAGACCCAGTACTTC	CASSDGGAETQYF
-	TRBV2	TRBD1	TRBJ2-3	TGTGCCAGCACAGGACAGGGCATTCCAGATACGCAGTATTTT	CASTGQGIPDTQYF
-	TRBV10-3	TRBD1	TRBJ2-7	TGTGCCATCAGTCCTTCACAGGGGGCGCGGTACGAGCAGTACTTC	CAISPSQGARYEQYF
-	TRBV5-4	-	TRBJ2-2	TGTGCCAGCAGCTTGGCCGGGGGGCTCCGTACCGGGGAGCTGTTTTTT	CASSLAGGLRTGELFF
-	TRBV5-4	TRBD2	TRBJ2-3	TGTGCCAGCAGCTCCGGGACTAGAGGGGGGGCCGGTACGCAGTATTTT	CASSSGTRGGAGTQYF
few	TRBV21-1	-	TRBJ1-2	TGTGCCAGCAGCAAAGTGGGGCCCTATGGCTACACCTTC	CASSKVGPYGYTF
few	TRBV19	-	TRBJ2-3	TGTGCCAGTAGTATCGGGGGGCGGTGGACAGATACGCAGTATTTT	CASSIGGRWTDTQYF
-	TRBV15	-	TRBJ2-2	TGTGCCACCAGCAGAGATCGGGGAGCCGGGGAGCTGTTTTTT	CATSRDRGAGELFF
few	TRBV19	-	TRBJ2-7	TGTGCCAGTAGTATCACAGACAGTTCCTACGAGCAGTACTTC	CASSITDSSYEQYF